This T cell receptor beta chain originates from a study of cytomegalovirus exposure and HLA in healthy donors. Study outcomes and limitations: Most TCR sequences were rare, but some public TCRs occurred in many donors.

Germline V lookup: CDR1 MNHNS, CDR2 SASEGT. The CDR3 consists of 12 residues. V lost 5 bases and J 2 bases, leaving 7 bases between the germline ends. A multiplex PCR was run with 60 Vbeta primers and 13 Jbeta primers. Profiling relied on immunoSEQ multiplex PCR, and the TCRdb table lists in-frame clones only, not all of them. Of 160,000 or so clones in the sample, roughly 85% were seen once. This clone was seen a few times. Antigen: not known. The J gene is TRBJ2-7, the V gene TRBV6-1, with D hard to call. Sequencing was carried out using PBMCs. The receptor's source is a man aged 40-50 years in good health and CMV-seropositive. CDR3 in amino acids: CASSYAAYEQYF. The CDR3 DNA follows: TGTGCCAGCAGTTATGCAGCCTACGAGCAGTACTTC.